One sample yielded the 19 T cell receptor beta chains listed below, sequenced in a study of blood T cell repertoires in COVID-19. TCRdb keeps only in-frame clones here, not all; method: immunoSEQ multiplex PCR. The profile shows more than 45,000 clones, about 80% of them singletons. Input material: peripheral blood. These receptor sequences come from a man aged 80 or over with COVID-19, enrolled during active disease.

The genes are TRBV11-3 and TRBJ2-5; tentative D call: TRBD1 (7 bases). The V end was cut by 3 bases, the J end by 5 bases, with 13 bases between. This CDR3 comprises 14 residues. Germline V gene data show CDR1 as SGHNT and CDR2 as YENEEA. CDR3: CASSLGAGGETQYF. As DNA, the CDR3 is TGTGCCAGCAGCTTGGGGGCAGGGGGGGAGACCCAGTACTTC.

The chain combines TRBV18 with TRBJ2-2; 8 bases are shared with TRBD1. This CDR3 comprises 15 residues. J lost 4 bases, V lost 9 bases, and 10 bases had no gene match. Germline V gene sequence: CDR1 KGHSH, CDR2 LQKENI. In nucleotides, the CDR3 is TGTGCCAGTTCCGCCGGGACAGGCTCCACCGGGGAGCTGTTTTTT. This codes for CASSAGTGSTGELFF.

The chain employs TRBV3-1 (or the pseudogene TRBV3-2) and TRBJ2-7; 7 nucleotides line up with TRBD2. Trimming took 5 bases from V and 2 from J; bases not matched to a gene: 3. The CDR3 sequence is 13 residues long. The germline V gene has CDR1 LGHDT and CDR2 YNNKEL (reference sequence). CDR3 in DNA: TGTGCCAGCAGCGGGGACTACCCCTACGAGCAGTACTTC. This gives the protein CASSGDYPYEQYF.

This chain joins TRBV7-2 and TRBJ1-2; D is possibly TRBD1 (5 bases). V lost 4 bases to trimming and J lost 3 bases, with 15 bases between them. This CDR3 has 15 amino acids. Germline V gene data show CDR1 as SGHTA and CDR2 as FQGNSA. DNA of the CDR3: TGTGCCAGCAGCTCCCTGGCAGGGATTGACTATGGCTACACCTTC. Translated, it gives CASSSLAGIDYGYTF.

This clone is a singleton in its sample. The rearrangement uses TRBV6-5 and TRBJ1-4; perhaps TRBD1 as D (5 bases). The V gene lost 7 bases and the J gene lost 7 bases, with 19 bases spanning the gap. The CDR3 spans 15 residues. Germline assignment: CDR1 MNHEY and CDR2 SVGAGI. CDR3 sequence (DNA): TGTGCCAGCATTTGGGGTAGGGTCCAGGGTGAAAAACTGTTTTTT. This translates into CASIWGRVQGEKLFF.

V gene TRBV3-1 (or the pseudogene TRBV3-2) combines with J gene TRBJ2-5, with no clear D. The CDR3 loop spans 14 amino acids. Looked up from germline, CDR1 is LGHDT and CDR2 is YNNKEL (reference sequence). V was trimmed by 4 bases and J by 1 base, leaving 10 bases between them. DNA of the CDR3: TGTGCCAGCAGCCCCCCGGTGGTCCAAGAGACCCAGTACTTC. Its protein is CASSPPVVQETQYF.

The J gene is TRBJ1-5, the V gene TRBV19, with a weak D call TRBD1 (5 bases). The V end lost 3 bases, the J end lost 2 bases, and 11 bases lay between the germline ends. Germline loops: CDR1 LNHDA, CDR2 SQIVND (reference sequence). This CDR3 spans 15 amino acids. CDR3 residues: CASSMGQGGNQPQHF. CDR3 DNA: TGTGCCAGTAGTATGGGTCAGGGTGGCAATCAGCCCCAGCATTTT.

This clone was observed a few times. The chain uses TRBV7-2 and TRBJ1-5; perhaps TRBD1 as D (5 bases). V was clipped by 5 bases and J by 0 bases, with 11 bases between them. This CDR3 has 15 amino acids. Per the germline V gene, CDR1 is SGHTA and CDR2 is FQGNSA. CDR3 bases: TGTGCCAGCAGCCAGTGGGGGGATAGCAATCAGCCCCAGCATTTT. Amino acids: CASSQWGDSNQPQHF.

The chain has TRBV5-1 and TRBJ2-1; D possibly corresponds to TRBD2 (5 bases). The CDR3 sequence is 14 residues long. Germline loops: CDR1 SGHRS, CDR2 YFSETQ. Between the trimmed V and J ends, which lost 0 bases and 8 bases, there was a span of 12 bases. Here the CDR3 DNA reads TGCGCCAGCAGCTTGGGGGAGCCTGGGGATGAGCAGTTCTTC. Amino acids: CASSLGEPGDEQFF.

The chain carries TRBV19 and TRBJ2-1; 9 bases are a match to TRBD1. Germline V gene data show CDR1 as LNHDA and CDR2 as SQIVND (reference sequence). This CDR3 has 16 residues. The J segment lost 4 bases and the V segment lost 7 bases, leaving 11 bases of the junction unmatched. CDR3 residues: CASTTHPGQGYNEQFF. In DNA form, the CDR3 reads TGTGCCAGTACCACCCATCCGGGACAGGGTTACAATGAGCAGTTCTTC.

The CDR3 spells CATSDLSVNYGYTF. CDR3 DNA: TGTGCCACCAGTGACCTGTCTGTAAACTATGGCTACACCTTC. V is TRBV24-1 and J is TRBJ1-2; D gene unclear. V was cut by 4 bases and J by 2 bases, with 10 bases left in between. The CDR3 runs to 14 residues. Germline loops: CDR1 KGHDR, CDR2 SFDVKD.

The CDR3 is CASSAIGDYGYTF. CDR3 nucleotide sequence: TGTGCCAGCAGTGCTATTGGAGACTATGGCTACACCTTC. The rearrangement links TRBV2 to TRBJ1-2; D is uncertain. Germline V CDR1 and CDR2: SNHLY, FYNNEI. The CDR3 is 13 residues long. The V and J ends lost 4 bases and 3 bases respectively, with 9 bases between them.

The genes are TRBV6-5 and TRBJ2-1, with 9 bases fitting TRBD2. The CDR3 covers 15 residues. Germline V lookup: CDR1 MNHEY, CDR2 SVGAGI. V was clipped by 6 bases and J by 5 bases; unmatched bases: 8. The CDR3 spells CASSSLRGGNNEQFF. The CDR3 DNA follows: TGTGCCAGCAGCTCCTTGCGGGGGGGCAACAATGAGCAGTTCTTC.

This chain uses TRBV11-2 with TRBJ1-5; 8 bases match TRBD1. The CDR3 covers 17 residues. The germline CDR1 and CDR2 sequences are SGHAT and FQNNGV. V lost 6 bases and J lost 0; bases outside the gene matches: 10. CDR3 protein: CASSRTGGKYSNQPQHF. For the CDR3, the DNA is TGTGCCAGCAGTCGCACAGGGGGGAAATATAGCAATCAGCCCCAGCATTTT.

This chain links TRBV7-9 with TRBJ1-2; D not resolved. From germline, CDR1 is SEHNR and CDR2 FQNEAQ (reference sequence). V lost 2 bases and J 7 bases, leaving 20 bases between the germline ends. This CDR3 spans 16 amino acids. The CDR3 region has the DNA TGTGCCAGCAGCTTAAGTGGAGCTGGCCGGTCGTCTGGCTACACCTTC. Its protein is CASSLSGAGRSSGYTF.

The genes are TRBV6-5 and TRBJ2-3; D perhaps matches TRBD1 (5 bases). The V end was cut by 7 bases, the J end by 2 bases, with 13 bases between. Germline V lookup: CDR1 MNHEY, CDR2 SVGAGI. The CDR3 is 14 residues long. CDR3 region: CASNPYRITDTQYF. In DNA, the CDR3 is TGTGCCAGCAATCCCTACAGGATCACAGATACGCAGTATTTT.

The chain employs TRBV4-2 and TRBJ1-4; D might be TRBD1 (6 bases). This CDR3 comprises 18 residues. Trimming shortened V by 4 bases and J by 8 bases, and 26 bases separated the two germline ends. The germline CDR1 and CDR2 sequences are LGHNA and YNFKEQ. CDR3 coding DNA: TGTGCCAGCAGCCCGGAACTTCAGGGGCCCTTGATAGGGGAAAAACTGTTTTTT. As protein: CASSPELQGPLIGEKLFF.

J is TRBJ1-4 and V is TRBV10-3; 9 positions agree with TRBD1. In germline, CDR1 is ENHRY, CDR2 SYGVKD. V lost 3 bases to trimming and J lost 8 bases; unmatched junction nucleotides: 10. The CDR3 totals 16 residues. The CDR3 nucleotides are TGTGCCATCAGTGATCCGGGGACAGGGACAGAGGAAAAACTGTTTTTT. This gives the protein CAISDPGTGTEEKLFF.

The chain recombines TRBV15 with TRBJ1-2, with D tentatively TRBD1 (5 bases). V lost 1 base and J lost 7, with 19 bases in between. This CDR3 has 16 amino acids. The germline V gene encodes CDR1 LNHNV and CDR2 YYDKDF (reference sequence). The CDR3 protein is CATSRGNPRDRSGYTF. The CDR3 nucleotides read TGTGCCACCAGCAGAGGCAATCCCCGAGACAGAAGTGGCTACACCTTC.